This paragraph reports one T cell receptor (beta chain). This clone was detected only once. Its cognate antigen has yet to be identified. No much larger clonotype is one base removed from it; base qualities were not supplied. This sample stems from a study of T cell responses to AZD1222 COVID-19 vaccine (dated by TCRdb to about 2021). Regarding the research as a whole: AZD1222 recipients with second doses at about 4 weeks or about 12 weeks were pooled, because spike-specific TCR depth and breadth did not differ between schedules. A total of 233 trial participants underwent TCR sequencing, of whom 207 received two doses of AZD1222 and about 25 received two doses of the MenACWY control vaccine. Trial participants were enrolled by age into 18-55, 56-69 and 70-plus year subgroups, with about 150, 27 and 61 TCR-sequenced participants respectively. Study-wide conclusions, independent of this receptor: After two AZD1222 doses, both the breadth and the depth of spike-specific TCRs were significantly higher than at day 0 and than in MenACWY recipients. The 56-69-year group was small, and its depth increase did not reach significance, likely because of low power. Vaccine-associated CD4 TCRs spanned the whole spike protein, with dominant responses in regions 160-218 and 743-854. Most participants were white British and females outnumbered males, and the authors suggested that clonal diversity may have been underestimated. Epitopes outside the regions mutated in the B.1.351 and B.1.1.7 variants were reportedly recognized by nearly half of the unique spike-specific TCRs. Conclusions about previously exposed vaccinees are limited because only a handful of AZD1222 recipients were SARS-CoV-2 seropositive at baseline. No day 14 peak-response samples were available, so repertoires were characterized only after the peak T cell response.

CDR1 and CDR2 were assigned from the germline V gene as KGHSH and LQKENI. The trim is 3 bases for V and 4 bases for J, with a gap of 18 bases between the germline ends. The CDR3 contains 16 residues, cysteine and phenylalanine counted. Only the CDR3 part of the read is kept: 48 bases, read in frame from the first base. This specimen's time point label, per the study, means: baseline before first vaccination. Vaccinee samples came from UK trials COV001 and COV002, including a single-blind randomized controlled phase 2/3 trial of AZD1222 (ChAdOx1 nCoV-19) in healthy adults. Trial participant PBMC samples were collected at day 0 and day 28 after the second dose for TCRbeta chain sequencing. The CDR3 regions of human TCRbeta chains were subjected to immunosequencing. The paper's data handling went like this. TCRs in the repertoires were compared against a reference library of SARS-CoV-2-specific TCRs that had been generated with the MIRA antigen-specificity platform. Breadth was defined as the fraction of unique TCRs that were SARS-CoV-2-associated. Depth was defined as the fraction of total T cells that were SARS-CoV-2-associated. Using the MIRA data, each spike-specific TCR was mapped to the spike region that the TCR reacts to and placed in a CD4 or CD8 class. Log10-transformed breadth and depth values were compared by one-way ANOVA with Sidak's multiple comparisons tests. TCRdb re-hosts the immuneACCESS table, in-frame sequences only. Its copies lack some clones; in the studies checked, an unresolved V gene accounts for under half of them, and the cause for the rest is not known. That table furnishes V, J and clone size, whereas the DNA furnished D and trimming. This sample lists about 61,000 clones; over 85% were detected once. The ten largest clones represent 4.9% of the sample.

The material was peripheral blood, obtained on day 0 of AZD1222 vaccination. The clonotype was recovered from an adult in good health. The chain employs TRBV18 and TRBJ1-2, with a tentative D gene TRBD1 over 5 matching bases. CDR3 reads: CASSPRRPGQGYGYTF. The nucleotide sequence is given as TGTGCCAGCTCACCCAGGAGGCCTGGGCAGGGCTATGGCTACACCTTC. Where the CDR3 stops, the reference TRBV18 and TRBJ1-2 genes take over; the full variable domain is NAGVMQNPRHLVRRRGQEARLRCSPMKGHSHVYWYRQLPEEGLKFMVYLQKENIIDESGMPKERFSAEFPKEGPSILRIQQVVRGDSAAYFCASSPRRPGQGYGYTFGSGTRLTVV.